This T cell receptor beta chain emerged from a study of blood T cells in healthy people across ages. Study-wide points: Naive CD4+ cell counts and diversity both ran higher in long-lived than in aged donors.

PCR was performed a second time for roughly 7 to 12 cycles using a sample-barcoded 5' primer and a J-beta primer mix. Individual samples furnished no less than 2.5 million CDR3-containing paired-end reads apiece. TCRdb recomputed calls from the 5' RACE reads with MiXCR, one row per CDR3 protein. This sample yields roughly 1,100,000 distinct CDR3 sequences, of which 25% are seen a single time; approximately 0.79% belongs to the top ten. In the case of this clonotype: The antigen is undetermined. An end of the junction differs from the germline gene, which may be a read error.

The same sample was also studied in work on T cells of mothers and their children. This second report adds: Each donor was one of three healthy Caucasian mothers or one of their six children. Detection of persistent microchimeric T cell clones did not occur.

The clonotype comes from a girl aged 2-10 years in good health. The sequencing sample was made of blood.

The CDR3 reads CAINSDGWGYNEQFF. The CDR3 DNA follows: TGTGCCATCAACTCAGACGGGTGGGGATACAACGAGCAGTTCTTC. The chain is built from TRBV10-3 and TRBJ2-5; D unclear. TRBJ2-1 explains the end of the DNA better; the J call may be wrong. The CDR3 runs 15 residues. From germline, CDR1 is ENHRY and CDR2 SYGVKD.